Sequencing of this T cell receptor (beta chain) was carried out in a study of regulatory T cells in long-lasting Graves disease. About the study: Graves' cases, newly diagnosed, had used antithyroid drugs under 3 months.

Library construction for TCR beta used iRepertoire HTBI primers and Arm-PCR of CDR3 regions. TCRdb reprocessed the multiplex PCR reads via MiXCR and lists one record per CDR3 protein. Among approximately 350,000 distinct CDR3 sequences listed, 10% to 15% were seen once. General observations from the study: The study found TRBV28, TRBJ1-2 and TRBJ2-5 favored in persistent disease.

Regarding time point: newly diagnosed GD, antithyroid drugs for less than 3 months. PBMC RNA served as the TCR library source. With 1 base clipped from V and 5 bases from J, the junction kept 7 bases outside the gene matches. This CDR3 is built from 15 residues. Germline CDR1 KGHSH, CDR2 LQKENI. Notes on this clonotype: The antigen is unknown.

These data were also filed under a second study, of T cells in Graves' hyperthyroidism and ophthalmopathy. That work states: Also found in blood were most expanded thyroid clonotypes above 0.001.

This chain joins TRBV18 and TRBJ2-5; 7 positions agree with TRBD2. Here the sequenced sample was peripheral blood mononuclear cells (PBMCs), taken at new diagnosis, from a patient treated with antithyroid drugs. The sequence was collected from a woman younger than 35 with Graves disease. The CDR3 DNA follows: TGTGCCAGCTCACCACGGTCCGTTAGCGGGGAGACCCAGTACTTC. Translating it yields CASSPRSVSGETQYF.